This TCR beta chain was sequenced in a study of shared clonotypes between healthy human individuals. This clone occurred a few times. Naive CD8 populations comprised CD45RO-negative cells positively selected for CCR7, excluding terminally differentiated effector memory CD45RA+ cells. Germline lookup yields CDR1 SGHDN and CDR2 FVKESK. V lost 2 bases to trimming and J lost 8 bases; unmatched junction nucleotides: 9. This CDR3 has 15 amino acids. Clones were sequenced by immunoSEQ multiplex PCR, and TCRdb holds only the in-frame ones, with some missing. The repertoire has millions of clones, approximately 94% of them found once; the top ten carry about 1.1%.

Sequenced material: naive CD8+ T cells sorted from blood. The receptor was isolated from a man between 18 and 35 years old in good health. The chain has TRBV14 and TRBJ2-1; TRBD2 matches 7 bases. CDR3 nucleotide sequence: TGTGCCAGCAGCCAACACCCCGGGACTATGGATGAGCAGTTCTTC. The encoded protein is CASSQHPGTMDEQFF.